Listed below are T cell receptor beta chains from one sample, sequenced in a study of Ad26.COV2.S vaccination and SARS-CoV-2 variants. Sequencing was performed with immunoSEQ multiplex PCR; in TCRdb, only in-frame clones are kept and a portion is missing. The data show some 520,000 clones, roughly nine tenths seen once. The sample here was peripheral blood, taken in a trial of Ad26.COV2.S vaccine versus placebo. These receptor sequences come from a person between 18 and 65 years old who received the Ad26.COV2.S COVID-19 vaccine or a placebo. Each CDR3 is given without its conserved first and last residue.

V gene: TRBV4-2
J gene: TRBJ2-1
CDR3 protein: ASSPSNSGGYNEQF

V gene: TRBV28
J gene: TRBJ2-1
CDR3 protein: ASLGTGRPNEQF

V gene: TRBV27
J gene: TRBJ1-4
CDR3 protein: ATATSAQGEKLF

V gene: TRBV29-1
J gene: TRBJ2-1
CDR3 protein: SVVTGNEQF

V gene: TRBV30
J gene: TRBJ1-4
CDR3 protein: AWSRAVNEKLF

V gene: TRBV7-8
J gene: TRBJ1-6
CDR3 protein: ASSLGGVSPLH

V gene: TRBV10-3
J gene: TRBJ2-7
CDR3 protein: AISDQGSEQY

V gene: TRBV5-1
J gene: TRBJ1-4
CDR3 protein: ASSFWGATNEKLF

V gene: TRBV24-1
J gene: TRBJ2-2
CDR3 protein: ATSEGGVRALF

V gene: TRBV20-1
J gene: TRBJ2-1
CDR3 protein: SASEANEQF

V gene: TRBV2
J gene: TRBJ1-5
CDR3 protein: ASSPDSATPQH

V gene: TRBV5-1
J gene: TRBJ2-7
CDR3 protein: ASSLASGAEQY

V gene: TRBV7-8
J gene: TRBJ1-2
CDR3 protein: ASSLASGANYGYT

V gene: TRBV9
J gene: TRBJ2-7
CDR3 protein: ASSVGVSGSWGGSEQY

V gene: TRBV7-8
J gene: TRBJ2-2
CDR3 protein: ASSLDLSGATGELF

V gene: TRBV4-3
J gene: TRBJ2-1
CDR3 protein: ASSQDPAGLNEQF

V gene: TRBV19
J gene: TRBJ2-1
CDR3 protein: ASTGLAGTRSYNEQF

V gene: TRBV28
J gene: TRBJ1-4
CDR3 protein: ASSFPKVATNEKLF

V gene: TRBV9
J gene: TRBJ2-1
CDR3 protein: ASSVTSGRARNEQF

V gene: TRBV6-2/TRBV6-3
J gene: TRBJ2-7
CDR3 protein: ASSYTSGRVYEQY

V gene: TRBV5-5
J gene: TRBJ1-2
CDR3 protein: ASSRGQTYGYT

V gene: TRBV29-1
J gene: TRBJ1-1
CDR3 protein: SVDQGSTEAF

V gene: TRBV19
J gene: TRBJ2-2
CDR3 protein: ATNPGGRVTGELF

V gene: TRBV24-1
J gene: TRBJ2-1
CDR3 protein: ATSDGTSRAYNEQF

V gene: TRBV6-1
J gene: TRBJ1-5
CDR3 protein: ASSVMTPTGNQPQH

V gene: TRBV7-8
J gene: TRBJ2-7
CDR3 protein: ASSRRRNEQY

V gene: TRBV7-2
J gene: TRBJ2-1
CDR3 protein: ASSLILAGGKEQF

V gene: TRBV7-3
J gene: TRBJ2-3
CDR3 protein: ASSLLAGGPPDTQY

V gene: TRBV4-2
J gene: TRBJ2-2
CDR3 protein: ASSQEVGLAGPGELF

V gene: TRBV7-9
J gene: TRBJ1-1
CDR3 protein: ASSSGILGAF

V gene: TRBV5-1
J gene: TRBJ2-5
CDR3 protein: ASSREKQETQY

V gene: TRBV18
J gene: TRBJ1-1
CDR3 protein: ASSPRKTGSTEAF

V gene: TRBV5-1
J gene: TRBJ1-1
CDR3 protein: ASSSRTGSNTEAF

V gene: TRBV11-2
J gene: TRBJ2-1
CDR3 protein: ASGFRGKGEQF

V gene: TRBV28
J gene: TRBJ1-6
CDR3 protein: ASSPEPGALH

V gene: TRBV12-3/TRBV12-4
J gene: TRBJ1-1
CDR3 protein: ASSLGQGARAF

V gene: TRBV30
J gene: TRBJ2-7
CDR3 protein: AWRDGTAEQY

V gene: TRBV16
J gene: TRBJ2-7
CDR3 protein: ASSQLGRSSYEQY

V gene: TRBV28
J gene: TRBJ2-3
CDR3 protein: ASSFFGQGATDTQY

V gene: TRBV12-3/TRBV12-4
J gene: TRBJ2-7
CDR3 protein: ASSGSDEQY

V gene: TRBV19
J gene: TRBJ2-5
CDR3 protein: ASSIGTSGKETQY

V gene: TRBV5-4
J gene: TRBJ1-1
CDR3 protein: ASSLAGLYTEAF

V gene: TRBV2
J gene: TRBJ2-7
CDR3 protein: ASNQQGMGYEQY